The sequence of this T cell receptor (beta chain) was determined in a study of CD8+CD57+ T cells in acquired aplastic anemia. Background on the study: Sorted CD4+ and CD8+ cell DNA averaged around 3 ug.

The patients chosen for sequencing had shown expansion of CD8+CD57+ cells (detected by flow cytometry). Patients had undergone no therapy by the time their blood was sampled. About this clonotype itself: Antigen unknown.

Study-wide results and limits: Patients had around 30 CD8+ CDR3 sequences in common with controls (the shared set).

This CDR3 is built from 13 residues. V was pared by 7 bases and J by 0 bases, with 6 bases between. The V gene's germline CDR1 is SGHTA and CDR2 FQGNSA. Profiling of TCR beta VDJ combinations and CDR3 sequences used genomic DNA as template. One entry per CDR3 protein, called by TCRdb with MiXCR from the reads. The table lists approximately 180,000 distinct CDR3 sequences, about half of them singletons. What was sequenced was sorted CD4+, CD8+, or CD8+CD57+ T cells (not recorded which) from PBMCs. V usage is TRBV7-2 and J usage is TRBJ2-2; D gene ambiguous. The sequence was collected from a human donor with aplastic anemia. CDR3 protein: CASTPSNTGELFF. The CDR3, as DNA: TGTGCCAGCACCCCATCGAACACCGGGGAGCTGTTTTTT.